The 20 T cell receptor beta chains given below trace back to one sample, sequenced in a study of CD8 T cells in Susac syndrome. The RNA, about 0.45 to 1 ug, was put through reverse transcription using random hexamers. MiXCR, applied by TCRdb to the immunoSEQ multiplex PCR reads, yields one record per CDR3 protein. The profile shows about 120,000 distinct CDR3 sequences, around 94% of them singletons. Material for sequencing was CD4+ T cells from PBMCs. The receptors were sampled from a human donor in good health.

This sequence joins TRBV19 and TRBJ2-7; the match to TRBD1 covers 7 bases. V gave up 4 bases and J gave up 3 bases; unmatched junction bases: 3. Germline assignment: CDR1 LNHDA and CDR2 SQIVND (reference sequence). This CDR3 is built from 13 residues. This CDR3 is CASSNGDSYEQYF. Written as DNA, the CDR3 is TGTGCCAGTAGTAACGGGGACAGCTACGAGCAGTACTTC. Using reference TRBV19 and TRBJ2-7 for the parts outside the CDR3, the full variable domain is DGGITQSPKYLFRKEGQNVTLSCEQNLNHDAMYWYRQDPGQGLRLIYYSQIVNDFQKGDIAEGYSVSREKKESFPLTVTSAQKNPTAFYLCASSNGDSYEQYFGPGTRLTVT.

This chain connects TRBV6-2 or TRBV6-3 to TRBJ2-4, with 9 bases aligning to TRBD1. Looked up from germline, CDR1 is MNHEY and CDR2 is SVGEGT. Germline trimming cut 5 bases from V and 2 bases from J; bases unmatched to any gene: 4. The CDR3 has 15 amino acids. The CDR3 DNA follows: TGTGCCAGCAGTGGACAGGGGAGGTCCAAAAACATTCAGTACTTC. Translating gives CASSGQGRSKNIQYF.

J is TRBJ2-7 and V is TRBV7-2, with D maybe TRBD1 (6 bases). Between the trimmed V and J ends, which lost 1 base and 1 base, there was a span of 17 bases. The CDR3 has 17 residues. Germline CDR1 reads SGHTA; CDR2 reads FQGNSA. CDR3 sequence: CASSLVGGQRRSYEQYF. CDR3 sequence (DNA): TGTGCCAGCAGCTTAGTAGGAGGACAGAGGAGGTCCTACGAGCAGTACTTC.

A single count supports this clonotype. J is TRBJ2-7 and V is TRBV28; 7 nucleotides align to TRBD1. The CDR3 runs to 13 residues. V was clipped by 7 bases and J by 1 base; unmatched bases: 4. CDR1 and CDR2 from the germline V gene are MDHEN and SYDVKM. The CDR3 DNA reads as TGTGCCAGCAAACAGGGGATATCCTACGAGCAGTACTTC. The encoded protein is CASKQGISYEQYF.

This clonotype appeared a few times. This sequence joins TRBV5-1 and TRBJ2-7, with a tentative D call TRBD2 (6 bases). V lost 4 bases to trimming and J lost 4 bases, with 15 bases between them. The length of the CDR3 is 14 residues. Germline CDR1 is SGHRS and CDR2 is YFSETQ. CDR3 DNA: TGCGCCAGCAGCCGATCGGGACTCAATTACGAGCAGTACTTC. Translated, it gives CASSRSGLNYEQYF.

The CDR3 DNA reads TGTGCCAGCAGCTTAATCGGCACAGGGGGTAAGAACGAGCAGTACTTC. It yields the protein CASSLIGTGGKNEQYF. This rearrangement joins TRBV7-8 to TRBJ2-7, with 8 bases aligning to TRBD1. Germline V lookup: CDR1 SGHVS, CDR2 FQNEAQ. The CDR3 contains 16 residues. The V and J ends lost 2 bases and 5 bases, in that order; junction bases with no gene match: 11.

The V call is TRBV30, the J call TRBJ2-3; 10 bases align to TRBD2. The CDR3 has 16 amino acids. V was clipped by 0 bases and J by 3 bases; unmatched bases: 6. Germline V gene sequence: CDR1 GTSNPN, CDR2 SVGIG (reference sequence). CDR3: CAWSVIASGSTDTQYF. The DNA of the CDR3 is TGTGCCTGGAGTGTAATTGCTAGCGGGAGTACAGATACGCAGTATTTT.

This chain links TRBV2 with TRBJ1-1; D uncertain. Between the trimmed V and J ends, which lost 4 bases and 8 bases, there was a span of 14 bases. Germline-derived CDR1 and CDR2 are SNHLY and FYNNEI. This CDR3 is 13 amino acids long. The CDR3 spells CASSVVGVGEAFF. Here the CDR3 DNA reads TGTGCCAGCAGTGTTGTGGGAGTCGGGGAAGCTTTCTTT. Based on the CDR3 plus reference TRBV2 and TRBJ1-1, the full variable domain is EPEVTQTPSHQVTQMGQEVILRCVPISNHLYFYWYRQILGQKVEFLVSFYNNEISEKSEIFDDQFSVERPDGSNFTLKIRSTKLEDSAMYFCASSVVGVGEAFFGQGTRLTVV.

The chain carries TRBV10-3 and TRBJ1-6; 8 bases align to TRBD1. CDR1 and CDR2 from the germline V gene are ENHRY and SYGVKD. There are 14 residues in the CDR3. V dropped 3 bases and J dropped 9; count of bases not matched to a gene: 4. CDR3 in amino acids: CAISDSGGSSPLHF. The DNA of the CDR3 is TGTGCCATCAGTGACTCAGGGGGCAGTTCACCCCTCCACTTT.

The chain has TRBV28 and TRBJ2-4, with 15 bases aligning to TRBD2. Trimming removed 5 bases from V and 7 bases from J; junction bases left unmatched: 21. Germline V lookup: CDR1 MDHEN, CDR2 SYDVKM. The length of the CDR3 is 21 residues. CDR3 nucleotides: TGTGCCAGCAGTCCGACCCTTGGACTAGCGGGAGGGCCATCCTGGGAGAACATTCAGTACTTC. Translation gives CASSPTLGLAGGPSWENIQYF.

The chain employs TRBV6-5 and TRBJ1-5; 12 bases align to TRBD1. Germline loops: CDR1 MNHEY, CDR2 SVGAGI. The CDR3 loop spans 14 amino acids. Unmatched junction bases numbered 3, after V lost 6 bases and J lost 6 bases. The CDR3 DNA reads TGTGCCAGCAGGGGACAGGGGGCCTCTCAGCCCCAGCATTTT. Translation gives CASRGQGASQPQHF.

The chain joins TRBV20-1 to TRBJ2-3; unclear D gene. Germline-derived CDR1 and CDR2 are DFQATT and SNEGSKA (reference sequence). This CDR3 has 15 amino acids. The V gene lost 0 bases and the J gene lost 8 bases, with 18 bases spanning the gap. This CDR3 is CSARDSQIALGTQYF. The CDR3 DNA reads as TGCAGTGCTAGAGATAGCCAAATAGCATTGGGTACGCAGTATTTT.

The J gene is TRBJ2-7, the V gene TRBV7-9; TRBD1 matches 8 bases. V lost 6 bases, J lost 2 bases, and 9 bases stayed unmatched. This CDR3 region has 15 residues. Germline CDR1 SEHNR, CDR2 FQNEAQ (reference sequence). CDR3 amino acids: CASRPGQDPPYEQYF. The CDR3 bases are TGTGCCAGCAGACCGGGACAGGATCCACCCTACGAGCAGTACTTC.

This clonotype was seen once. The chain has TRBV24-1 and TRBJ2-7; unclear D gene. Germline loops: CDR1 KGHDR, CDR2 SFDVKD. V was cut by 2 bases and J by 5 bases, with 18 bases left in between. The CDR3 length is 16 residues. CDR3 amino acids: CATSDSTKGQPHEQYF. CDR3 coding DNA: TGTGCCACCAGTGATTCGACAAAAGGGCAGCCCCACGAGCAGTACTTC.

The chain joins TRBV19 to TRBJ1-6; a weak D match, TRBD1 (5 bases). Looked up from germline, CDR1 is LNHDA and CDR2 is SQIVND (reference sequence). The V gene lost 5 bases and the J gene lost 10 bases, with 18 bases spanning the gap. The CDR3 loop spans 15 amino acids. The CDR3 is CASSPSRSWGSPLHF. The CDR3 DNA reads TGTGCCAGTAGTCCCTCCCGGAGTTGGGGCTCACCCCTCCACTTT.

The CDR3 DNA is TGTGCCAGCAGCTTAACCAGACCGGGACAGGGAAGCAATCAGCCCCAGCATTTT. It codes for CASSLTRPGQGSNQPQHF. The chain is built from TRBV2 and TRBJ1-5; the match to TRBD1 covers 9 bases. Germline V CDR1 and CDR2: SNHLY, FYNNEI. The CDR3 length is 18 residues. With V trimmed by 6 bases and J by 1 base, 13 bases remained unmatched.

The chain uses TRBV7-2 and TRBJ1-2; no definite D call. With 4 bases removed from V and 4 bases from J, the gap between germline ends came to 16 bases. The CDR3 spans 15 residues. Germline V gene data show CDR1 as SGHTA and CDR2 as FQGNSA. CDR3 sequence: CASSSQVSAGYGYTF. CDR3 sequence (DNA): TGTGCCAGCAGCTCGCAGGTTTCAGCAGGCTATGGCTACACCTTC.

The rearrangement uses TRBV5-1 and TRBJ2-7; perhaps D is TRBD1 or TRBD2 (5 bases each). This CDR3 spans 14 amino acids. The V gene lost 0 bases and the J gene lost 2 bases, with 9 bases spanning the gap. Germline V gene lookup returns CDR1 SGHRS and CDR2 YFSETQ. CDR3 sequence reads: CASSLAEDTYEQYF. Written as DNA, the CDR3 is TGCGCCAGCAGCTTGGCGGAGGACACCTACGAGCAGTACTTC.

The rearrangement links TRBV7-2 to TRBJ1-1, with D tentatively TRBD1 (5 bases). Trimming stripped 0 bases from V and 4 bases from J, with 9 bases between. The CDR3 contains 14 residues. Germline V gives CDR1 SGHTA, CDR2 FQGNSA. This CDR3 reads CASSLAWGTTEAFF. The CDR3 DNA reads TGTGCCAGCAGCTTAGCGTGGGGGACCACTGAAGCTTTCTTT.

This clonotype was counted only a few times. J is TRBJ2-7 and V is TRBV6-1; the D gene is possibly TRBD2 (7 bases). The CDR3 sequence is 14 residues long. The germline gives CDR1 MNHNS, CDR2 SASEGT. V gave up 5 bases and J gave up 4 bases, with 15 bases separating them. In nucleotides, the CDR3 is TGTGCCAGCAGTCGGGGGGCGGGGGTTTACGAGCAGTACTTC. Amino acid sequence: CASSRGAGVYEQYF.